This T cell receptor beta chain was identified during a study of T cell responses to AZD1222 COVID-19 vaccine. Sequencing used immunoSEQ multiplex PCR; TCRdb keeps in-frame clones, though not all of them. The top ten clones hold about 1.2% of a sample with under 200,000 clones, 85% to 95% of them seen once. CDR3 size: 16 residues. The ends lost 0 bases at V and 9 bases at J; junction bases unmatched: 6. Germline V gene data show CDR1 as SGHRS and CDR2 as YFSETQ. V usage is TRBV5-1 and J usage is TRBJ2-1; 13 bases match TRBD2. This sample comprised peripheral blood, obtained on day 0 of AZD1222 vaccination. The clonotype was recovered from an adult in good health. The CDR3 DNA sequence: TGCGCCAGCAGCTTGGGACTAGCGGGGGGCCCTGGTGAGCAGTTCTTC. Translated, it gives CASSLGLAGGPGEQFF. Complete variable domain (other parts from reference TRBV5-1 and TRBJ2-1): KAGVTQTPRYLIKTRGQQVTLSCSPISGHRSVSWYQQTPGQGLQFLFEYFSETQRNKGNFPGRFSGRQFSNSRSEMNVSTLELGDSALYLCASSLGLAGGPGEQFFGPGTRLTVL.